The clone carrying this T cell receptor delta chain was observed a handful of times. The protein held in TCRdb is that of a much larger clone and does not match this DNA's translation at residue 6, likely because of a read error; the protein shown is translated from the DNA. TCRdb redid the clone calls on the reads with CATT. The profile covers more than 6,500 delta-chain clones, with 2.1% appearing a single time and approximately 11% taken by the ten largest. The sample originates from a study of gamma-delta chains in newborns, infants, children. Study-level information: Microbial exposure reportedly drives polyclonal innate γδ T cell expansion after birth.

The source material was blood. The source is a child who was a newborn, infant or young child, either healthy, febrile or measles-vaccinated (not recorded which).

CDR3 bases: TGTGCCTGTGACACCCGGCGGGGGTTAAGTAAACTCATCTTT. It encodes CACDTRRGLSKLIF. The chain joins TRDV2 to TRDJ1, with D maybe TRDD3 (5 bases). Germline CDR1 reads GEAIGNYY; CDR2 reads EKD. The V and J ends lost 0 bases and 7 bases respectively, with 14 bases between them. The CDR3 runs 14 residues.